This TCR beta chain was identified during a study of T cell responses to AZD1222 COVID-19 vaccine. TCRdb's table, derived via immunoSEQ multiplex PCR, lists solely in-frame clones and lacks some. In the table there are 150,000 to 180,000 clones, around nine tenths of which are singletons. This clone was counted between two and nine times. The V end was cut by 3 bases, the J end by 0 bases, with 8 bases between. This CDR3 is 13 amino acids long. Germline V gene data show CDR1 as SQVTM and CDR2 as ANQGSEA. The receptor was isolated from an adult in good health. The chain joins TRBV29-1 to TRBJ1-1; D is unresolved. Sequenced material: peripheral blood, taken on day 0 of AZD1222 vaccination. CDR3 protein: CSVERQMNTEAFF. In DNA form, the CDR3 reads TGCAGCGTTGAGAGGCAAATGAACACTGAAGCTTTCTTT.